Below are 28 T cell receptor beta chains sequenced from a single sample in a study of T cells after yellow fever vaccination. Via MiXCR, TCRdb re-called the 5' RACE reads, giving one row per CDR3 protein. The sample contains 300,000 to 400,000 distinct CDR3 sequences, around 10% of which appear only once. The material sequenced was CD4+ T cells sorted from PBMCs, taken 45 days after the yellow fever booster vaccination. These receptors came from a man aged 18 to 29 who received the YFV17D yellow fever vaccine.

J is TRBJ1-2 and V is TRBV29-1; D might be TRBD1 (6 bases). Germline CDR1 and CDR2: SQVTM and ANQGSEA. The V end lost 0 bases, the J end lost 5 bases, and 16 bases lay between the germline ends. The CDR3 totals 15 residues. The CDR3 region has the DNA TGCAGCGTTGAAGATGGGGGGAAGGGGGTTTATGGCTACACCTTC. It translates to CSVEDGGKGVYGYTF. Variable domain in full (rest from reference TRBV29-1 and TRBJ1-2): SAVISQKPSRDICQRGTSLTIQCQVDSQVTMMFWYRQQPGQSLTLIATANQGSEATYESGFVIDKFPISRPNLTFSTLTVSNMSPEDSSIYLCSVEDGGKGVYGYTFGSGTRLTVV.

This clonotype showed up just a few times. In DNA, the CDR3 is TGTGCCAGCAGCTTTGATTGGGACAATGAAAAACTGTTTTTT. This codes for CASSFDWDNEKLFF. The chain joins TRBV5-4 to TRBJ1-4; a possible D gene is TRBD1 (5 bases). Trimming cost V 2 bases and J 5 bases, with 10 bases left between them. CDR1 and CDR2 from the germline V gene are SGHNT and YYREEE (reference sequence). This CDR3 has 14 amino acids.

This clonotype was detected only a few times. This chain links TRBV6-4 with TRBJ2-7; D not resolved. Per germline, CDR1 MRHNA and CDR2 SNTAGT. The CDR3 loop spans 12 amino acids. The germline V and J ends were trimmed by 2 bases and 7 bases, with 9 bases remaining between them. In DNA, the CDR3 is TGTGCCAGCAGTGACCCGCGGCGAGAGCAGTACGTC. Translating it yields CASSDPRREQYV.

This clonotype was seen only a few times. V gene TRBV15 combines with J gene TRBJ2-1; 13 positions agree with TRBD2. The CDR3 runs 15 residues. Looked up from germline, CDR1 is LNHNV and CDR2 is YYDKDF (reference sequence). The trim removed 0 bases at V and 14 bases at J, leaving 7 bases unmatched. The CDR3 sequence: CATSRDGTSGDVEFF. CDR3 bases: TGTGCCACCAGCAGAGATGGGACTAGCGGGGATGTAGAGTTCTTC.

The table lists this clonotype with a few counts. V and J are TRBV20-1 and TRBJ1-2, with D unclear. The CDR3 covers 10 residues. Germline lookup yields CDR1 DFQATT and CDR2 SNEGSKA (reference sequence). Trimming cost V 7 bases and J 7 bases, with 10 bases left between them. CDR3 protein: CSDRGAGYTF. CDR3 sequence (DNA): TGCAGTGATCGGGGAGCTGGCTACACCTTC.

A few counts support this clonotype. The chain uses TRBV4-1 and TRBJ1-1; TRBD1 is a possible D gene (6 bases). CDR1 MGHRA and CDR2 YSYEKL come from the germline V gene. Trimming left V 4 bases short and J 5 bases short, with 14 bases between. CDR3 length equals 14 residues. The DNA of the CDR3 is TGCGCCAGCAGCCGCGGTCCTACAGGGACTGAAGCTTTCTTT. It codes for CASSRGPTGTEAFF.

This clonotype was found a few times. J is TRBJ2-1 and V is TRBV6-6, with D possibly matching TRBD1 (6 bases). CDR1 is MNHNY, CDR2 SVGAGI, per germline (reference sequence). This CDR3 spans 16 amino acids. Between the trimmed V and J ends, which lost 8 bases and 4 bases, there was a span of 21 bases. CDR3 nucleotide sequence: TGTGCCAGCTACACCCTGCCAGGCCAGGGGTACAATGAGCAGTTCTTC. Its translation: CASYTLPGQGYNEQFF.

This clonotype was observed many times. The chain links TRBV7-9 to TRBJ1-3; 8 positions agree with TRBD1. Germline loops: CDR1 SEHNR, CDR2 FQNEAQ (reference sequence). This CDR3 is built from 15 residues. The junction had 8 bases not matched to a gene; V was cut back by 6 bases and J by 4 bases. The CDR3 DNA follows: TGTGCCAGCAGTTTCGGACAGGGCTTCGGAAACACCATATATTTT. Translating it yields CASSFGQGFGNTIYF.

This clonotype was recorded a few times. The chain joins TRBV4-1 to TRBJ2-4; possibly TRBD1 for D (7 bases). Germline V gene sequence: CDR1 MGHRA, CDR2 YSYEKL. The V end was cut by 3 bases, the J end by 8 bases, with 14 bases between. This CDR3 region has 14 residues. The CDR3 reads CASSHPRDSDIQYF. The CDR3 nucleotides read TGCGCCAGCAGCCACCCGCGGGACAGTGACATTCAGTACTTC.

This clonotype was seen a handful of times. The genes are TRBV5-5 and TRBJ1-5; D is undetermined. Germline CDR1 SGHKS, CDR2 YYEKEE (reference sequence). V lost 1 base to trimming and J lost 4 bases, with 9 bases between them. This CDR3 region has 14 residues. The CDR3 DNA reads TGTGCCAGCAGCTTGCGGCGGGAGAATCAGCCCCAGCATTTT. Protein: CASSLRRENQPQHF.

The chain couples TRBV12-3 or TRBV12-4 to TRBJ1-1; possibly TRBD1 for D (6 bases). The CDR3 runs to 15 residues. V was trimmed by 4 bases and J by 5 bases, leaving 17 bases between them. The DNA of the CDR3 is TGTGCCAGCAGTTCGCTACAGGGCGGTTGGACTGAAGCTTTCTTT. It encodes CASSSLQGGWTEAFF.

The CDR3 region has the DNA TGTGCCAGCAGCTTATTTGGCGGAGTGACCCTCGGAAACACCATATATTTT. Its protein product is CASSLFGGVTLGNTIYF. V and J are TRBV7-2 and TRBJ1-3; D call uncertain. Germline-derived CDR1 and CDR2 are SGHTA and FQGNSA. The CDR3 has 17 residues. Between the trimmed V and J ends, which lost 2 bases and 4 bases, there was a span of 18 bases.

The sample holds many counts of this clonotype. The chain is built from TRBV19 and TRBJ2-2; D tentatively reads TRBD1 or TRBD2 (5 bases each). The CDR3 runs 14 residues. Germline V gene sequence: CDR1 LNHDA, CDR2 SQIVND (reference sequence). V gave up 2 bases and J gave up 3 bases, with 7 bases separating them. This CDR3 reads CASSIWGYTGELFF. The CDR3 DNA sequence: TGTGCCAGTAGTATATGGGGGTACACCGGGGAGCTGTTTTTT.

V and J are TRBV20-1 and TRBJ2-7; either TRBD1 or TRBD2 may supply D (6 bases each). Trimming took off 3 bases at V and 9 bases at J, with 12 bases between the two ends. Per the germline V gene, CDR1 is DFQATT and CDR2 is SNEGSKA (reference sequence). This CDR3 has 11 residues. CDR3 bases: TGCAGTGCTAGCCCGGGGGCCGGGCAGTACTTC. Translated: CSASPGAGQYF.

The rearrangement joins TRBV18 to TRBJ2-2, with 9 nucleotides matching TRBD2. V was pared by 3 bases and J by 4 bases, with 3 bases of the junction left unmatched. The CDR3 is 15 residues long. CDR1 is KGHSH, CDR2 LQKENI, per germline. CDR3 residues: CASSPASGVTGELFF. The CDR3 region has the DNA TGTGCCAGCTCACCGGCTAGCGGGGTCACCGGGGAGCTGTTTTTT.

This clonotype was counted a few times. The rearrangement uses TRBV5-1 and TRBJ1-5; no firm D call. Germline V gene sequence: CDR1 SGHRS, CDR2 YFSETQ. The V gene lost 0 bases and the J gene lost 5 bases, with 6 bases spanning the gap. CDR3 length: 13 residues. DNA for the CDR3: TGCGCCAGCAGCTTGGACTGGGATCAGCCCCAGCATTTT. Amino acid sequence: CASSLDWDQPQHF.

This clonotype was seen only a few times. The rearrangement uses TRBV5-5 and TRBJ2-7; D may be TRBD1 (5 bases). V lost 5 bases and J lost 5, with 23 bases in between. The CDR3 runs to 16 residues. Germline V gene lookup returns CDR1 SGHKS and CDR2 YYEKEE (reference sequence). The CDR3 DNA reads as TGTGCCAGCAGTTCCTTTCTCAGTCTCCTCAGGGACGAGCAGTACTTC. This gives the protein CASSSFLSLLRDEQYF. Full variable domain (missing parts from reference TRBV5-5 and TRBJ2-7): DAGVTQSPTHLIKTRGQQVTLRCSPISGHKSVSWYQQVLGQGPQFIFQYYEKEERGRGNFPDRFSARQFPNYSSELNVNALLLGDSALYLCASSSFLSLLRDEQYFGPGTRLTVT.

This clonotype was counted only a few times. The V call is TRBV7-2, the J call TRBJ2-7; no clear D. V lost 1 base and J 0 bases, leaving 7 bases between the germline ends. From germline, CDR1 is SGHTA and CDR2 FQGNSA. The CDR3 has 14 amino acids. CDR3 loop: CASSLGRISYEQYF. In DNA, the CDR3 is TGTGCCAGCAGCTTAGGACGGATCTCCTACGAGCAGTACTTC.

The chain links TRBV7-2 to TRBJ2-5; no clear D. Germline V lookup: CDR1 SGHTA, CDR2 FQGNSA. The CDR3 spans 14 residues. Trimming took off 2 bases at V and 2 bases at J, with 9 bases between the two ends. The CDR3, as DNA: TGTGCCAGCAGCTTAATGAAGACACAAGAGACCCAGTACTTC. Protein product: CASSLMKTQETQYF.

DNA for the CDR3: TGTGCCATCAGTGCGGACAGGGGGTCTAAATCGATCTTTTACGAGCAGTACTTC. Translation: CAISADRGSKSIFYEQYF. The J gene is TRBJ2-7, the V gene TRBV10-3; 10 nucleotides align to TRBD1. This CDR3 comprises 18 residues. J lost 4 bases, V lost 4 bases, and 16 bases had no gene match. Germline V gene lookup returns CDR1 ENHRY and CDR2 SYGVKD.

The table lists this clonotype with a few counts. The chain combines TRBV4-3 with TRBJ2-7; D is possibly TRBD2 (7 bases). Germline V gene data show CDR1 as LGHNA and CDR2 as YSLEER. There are 13 residues in the CDR3. V dropped 4 bases and J dropped 3 bases, with 10 bases sitting between them. The CDR3: CASSREGGYEQYF. The CDR3 bases are TGCGCCAGCAGCCGGGAGGGGGGCTACGAGCAGTACTTC.

This clonotype was picked up a small number of times. The rearrangement links TRBV18 to TRBJ1-3, with no clear D. The CDR3 has 12 residues. The germline V gene encodes CDR1 KGHSH and CDR2 LQKENI. V lost 3 bases, J lost 8 bases, and 8 bases lay in between. CDR3 sequence reads: CASSPSDYTIYF. In DNA, the CDR3 is TGTGCCAGCTCACCCTCGGATTACACCATATATTTT.

This clonotype was seen more than once but under ten times. The rearrangement uses TRBV9 and TRBJ2-7, with D perhaps being TRBD1 or TRBD2 (6 bases each). The CDR3 contains 14 residues. CDR1 is SGDLS and CDR2 is YYNGEE in the germline V gene. The V gene lost 0 bases and the J gene lost 8 bases, with 15 bases spanning the gap. The CDR3 DNA reads TGTGCCAGCAGCGTAGACGTCGGGGGCAGGCAGCAGTACTTC. Residues: CASSVDVGGRQQYF.

This clonotype was found a few times. V is TRBV29-1 and J is TRBJ2-1; the match to TRBD1 covers 9 bases. There are 14 residues in the CDR3. Germline V gene sequence: CDR1 SQVTM, CDR2 ANQGSEA. Unmatched junction bases numbered 4, after V lost 3 bases and J lost 4 bases. The CDR3 nucleotides read TGCAGCGTTGACAGGGACAGGGATTACAATGAGCAGTTCTTC. As protein: CSVDRDRDYNEQFF.

CDR3 sequence: CASNQLFSTDTQYF. The CDR3 nucleotides read TGTGCCAGCAATCAATTGTTCTCCACAGATACGCAGTATTTT. This chain connects TRBV5-4 to TRBJ2-3; D gene unclear. This CDR3 region has 14 residues. Looked up from germline, CDR1 is SGHNT and CDR2 is YYREEE (reference sequence). V shed 6 bases and J shed 2 bases, with 13 bases lying between them.

Written as DNA, the CDR3 is TGTGCCAGCAGCCAAAGGGGACAGAACTATGGCTACACCTTC. Translated: CASSQRGQNYGYTF. The V call is TRBV7-9, the J call TRBJ1-2; 7 bases agree with TRBD1. Germline CDR1 is SEHNR and CDR2 is FQNEAQ (reference sequence). This CDR3 spans 14 amino acids. Trimming took 5 bases from V and 2 from J; bases not matched to a gene: 5. The whole variable domain, remainder taken from reference TRBV7-9 and TRBJ1-2, is DTGVSQNPRHKITKRGQNVTFRCDPISEHNRLYWYRQTLGQGPEFLTYFQNEAQLEKSRLLSDRFSAERPKGSFSTLEIQRTEQGDSAMYLCASSQRGQNYGYTFGSGTRLTVV.

The sample holds a few counts of this clonotype. The rearrangement joins TRBV5-1 to TRBJ2-5; no clear D. Germline V gives CDR1 SGHRS, CDR2 YFSETQ. Trimming cost V 1 base and J 5 bases, with 6 bases left between them. This CDR3 has 12 amino acids. Here the CDR3 reads CASSLYTETQYF. CDR3 bases: TGCGCCAGCAGCTTGTACACGGAGACCCAGTACTTC.

In its sample, this clonotype was seen a few times. The chain recombines TRBV4-2 with TRBJ2-1, with 11 bases that match TRBD2. J was trimmed by 5 bases and V by 4 bases; bases with no gene match: 7. Germline assignment: CDR1 LGHNA and CDR2 YNFKEQ. The CDR3 extends over 16 amino acids. The CDR3 sequence is CASSRQLGLADNEQFF. The CDR3 DNA reads as TGTGCCAGCAGCCGCCAATTGGGACTAGCGGACAATGAGCAGTTCTTC.